This T cell receptor (beta chain) originates from a study of cytomegalovirus exposure and HLA in healthy donors. On the study more broadly: A later analysis reported the 90 to 150 validation repertoires used the same platform as the approximately 670 first-cohort repertoires.

The CDR3 runs to 13 residues. Trimming removed 5 bases from V and 3 bases from J, with 11 bases in between. Germline V gene sequence: CDR1 SQVTM, CDR2 ANQGSEA. Separation from the roughly 700-subject first cohort characterized the roughly 110-subject validation cohort, to which the donors belonged. Findings and limits, study-wide: Clusters of TCRs from the first cohort tended to co-occur in the 120 validation repertoires (as a later analysis found). The classifier reportedly diagnosed cytomegalovirus status with high sensitivity and specificity.

This clone was observed at least ten times. Its antigen remains unidentified. Generated by immunoSEQ multiplex PCR, the TCRdb table keeps only in-frame clones and is missing some. The table records about 240,000 clones, approximately 84% of them present only once. The V gene is TRBV29-1, the J gene TRBJ1-3, with a possible D match to TRBD1 (6 bases). The TCR originated in a woman aged 25 to 39 in good health and CMV-seropositive. Sequencing input: PBMCs. In DNA form, the CDR3 reads TGCAGCGTTTCCGGGACACATGGAAACACCATATATTTT. Its protein product is CSVSGTHGNTIYF.